This T cell receptor (beta chain) came from a study of blood T cells in healthy people across ages. This CDR3 is built from 12 residues. V shed 7 bases and J shed 7 bases, with 14 bases lying between them. From germline, CDR1 is MDHEN and CDR2 SYDVKM. Primers used in a second PCR of about 6 to 11 cycles were a sample-barcoded 5' primer and a J-beta primer mix. A tag from a template-switch adaptor with 12 random nucleotides marked each cDNA molecule. TCRdb ran MiXCR on the 5' RACE reads and lists one entry per CDR3 protein. The table records around 700,000 distinct CDR3 sequences, around a quarter of them present only once. Study-level points and caveats: TCR beta diversity was tightly associated with the proportion of naive T cells.

This clonotype was seen only a few times. Its antigen is undetermined. The study recruited healthy Caucasian donors from Russia who were aged about 6 to 90. The sample was also reused in another study, on T cells of mothers and their children. As reported in that work: Sequencing returned over 9 million TCR beta CDR3 reads per mother and 3 million to 3.5 million per child.

The chain recombines TRBV28 with TRBJ2-7; D uncertain. The sequenced material came from blood. The source is a boy aged 5-17 years in good health. DNA of the CDR3: TGTGCCAGCACTGAACTTCACGGGGAGCAGTACTTC. Its translation: CASTELHGEQYF.